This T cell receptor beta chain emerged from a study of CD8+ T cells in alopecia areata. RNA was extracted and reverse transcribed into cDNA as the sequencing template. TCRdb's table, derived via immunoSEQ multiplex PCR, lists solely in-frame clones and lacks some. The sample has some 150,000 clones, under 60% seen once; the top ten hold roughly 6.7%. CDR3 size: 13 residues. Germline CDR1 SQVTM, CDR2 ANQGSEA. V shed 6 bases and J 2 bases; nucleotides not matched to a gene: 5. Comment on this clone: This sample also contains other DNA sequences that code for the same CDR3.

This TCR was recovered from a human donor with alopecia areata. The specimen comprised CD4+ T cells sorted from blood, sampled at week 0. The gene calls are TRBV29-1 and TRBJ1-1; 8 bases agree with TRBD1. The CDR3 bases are TGCAGCGTCAGGGGGCAGGGAAACACTGAAGCTTTCTTT. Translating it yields CSVRGQGNTEAFF.